This T cell receptor (beta chain) originates from a study of blood T cell repertoires in COVID-19. Turning to the study itself: The analysed material was cDNA or gDNA that came from T cells, B-cell-depleted T cells, or PBMCs.

Those enrolled in Seattle joined during active infection and were followed longitudinally afterward. CDR3 length: 13 residues. Trimming stripped 6 bases from V and 7 bases from J, with 15 bases between. Germline assignment: CDR1 KGHSH and CDR2 LQKENI. As processed by the authors: Estimates of nucleated cell counts were drawn from the amplification of reference gene primers. Clones were sequenced by immunoSEQ multiplex PCR, and TCRdb holds only the in-frame ones, with some missing. V and J calls and clone size come straight from that table; D and trimming were deduced from the DNA. The sample lists about 310,000 clones; around 87% were seen once.

The rearrangement links TRBV18 to TRBJ1-1; D gene ambiguous. Sample: peripheral blood. This TCR was sampled from a middle-aged woman with COVID-19, enrolled during active disease. In DNA form, the CDR3 reads TGTGCCAGCTCCCAAACCGTCCCCAGTGAAGCTTTCTTT. Translation: CASSQTVPSEAFF.